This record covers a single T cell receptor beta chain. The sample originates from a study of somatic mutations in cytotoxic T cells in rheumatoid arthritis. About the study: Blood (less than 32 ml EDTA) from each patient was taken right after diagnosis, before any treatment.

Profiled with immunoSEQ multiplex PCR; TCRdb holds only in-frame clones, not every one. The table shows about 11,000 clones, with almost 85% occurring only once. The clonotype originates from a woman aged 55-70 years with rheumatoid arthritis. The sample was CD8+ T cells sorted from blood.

This CDR3 is CASSPSGSYEQYF. The CDR3 DNA sequence: TGTGCCAGCAGCCCCAGCGGCTCCTACGAGCAGTACTTC. The rearrangement links TRBV25-1 to TRBJ2-7; perhaps TRBD2 as D (5 bases). This CDR3 has 13 amino acids. In germline, CDR1 is MGHDK, CDR2 SYGVNS. V lost 6 bases, J lost 0 bases, and 9 bases lay in between.